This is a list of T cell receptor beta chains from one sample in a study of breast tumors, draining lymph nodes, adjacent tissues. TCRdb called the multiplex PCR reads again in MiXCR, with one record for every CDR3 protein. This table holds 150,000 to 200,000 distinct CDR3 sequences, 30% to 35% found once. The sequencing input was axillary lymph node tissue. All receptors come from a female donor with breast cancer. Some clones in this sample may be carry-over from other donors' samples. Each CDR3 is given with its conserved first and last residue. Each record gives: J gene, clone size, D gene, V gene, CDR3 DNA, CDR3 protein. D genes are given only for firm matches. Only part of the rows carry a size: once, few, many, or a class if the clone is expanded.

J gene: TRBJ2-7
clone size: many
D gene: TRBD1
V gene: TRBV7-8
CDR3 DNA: TGTGCCAGCAGCTTCCCTGGACAGGGGGCTTACGAGCAGTACTTC
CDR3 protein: CASSFPGQGAYEQYF

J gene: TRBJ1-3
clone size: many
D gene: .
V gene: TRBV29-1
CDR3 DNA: TGCAGCGTGCTGCGGGAGAACGGAAACACCATATATTTT
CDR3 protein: CSVLRENGNTIYF

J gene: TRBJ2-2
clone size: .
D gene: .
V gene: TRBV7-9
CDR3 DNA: TGTGCCAGCAGCTCCCCGAACAGGGAGCTGTTTTTT
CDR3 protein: CASSSPNRELFF

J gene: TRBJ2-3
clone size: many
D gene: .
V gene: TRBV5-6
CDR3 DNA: TGTGCCAGCAGCTTGGGGTCAGACAGATTCACAGATACGCAGTATTTT
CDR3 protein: CASSLGSDRFTDTQYF

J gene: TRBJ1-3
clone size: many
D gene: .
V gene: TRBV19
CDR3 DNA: TGTGCCAGTAGGGTTGGTACAGCTGGAAACACCATATATTTT
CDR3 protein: CASRVGTAGNTIYF

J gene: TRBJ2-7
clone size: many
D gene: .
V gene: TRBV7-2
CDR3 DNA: TGTGCCAGCAGCTCATTGGTCCCACGGGAGCAGTACTTC
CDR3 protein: CASSSLVPREQYF

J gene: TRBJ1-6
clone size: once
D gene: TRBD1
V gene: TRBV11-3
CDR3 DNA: TGTGCCAGCAGCCTAGGACAGGTTTCACCCCTCCACTTT
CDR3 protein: CASSLGQVSPLHF

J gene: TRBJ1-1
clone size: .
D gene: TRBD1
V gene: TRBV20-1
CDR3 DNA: TGCGGTGCTATATTTTGGGGACAGTCGAACACTGAAGCTTTCTTT
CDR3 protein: CGAIFWGQSNTEAFF

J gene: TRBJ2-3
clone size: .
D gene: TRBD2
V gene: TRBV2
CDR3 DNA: TGTGCCAGCAGTTTTACCCCTAGCGGGAGCTATACGCAGTATTTT
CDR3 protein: CASSFTPSGSYTQYF

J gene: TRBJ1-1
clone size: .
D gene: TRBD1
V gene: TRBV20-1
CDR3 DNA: TGCAGTGCTAGAGAGGAGGGGGCGAGTGAAGCTTTCTTT
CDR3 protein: CSAREEGASEAFF

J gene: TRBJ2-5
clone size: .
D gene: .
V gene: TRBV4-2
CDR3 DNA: TGTGCCAGCAGCCAGAGGGAGCGGGAGACCCAGTACTTC
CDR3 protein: CASSQRERETQYF

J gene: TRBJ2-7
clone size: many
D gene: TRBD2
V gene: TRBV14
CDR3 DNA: TGTGCCAGCAGCCAAGATCTACTAGCGGGAAAGAGCTCCTACGAGCAGTACTTC
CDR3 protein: CASSQDLLAGKSSYEQYF